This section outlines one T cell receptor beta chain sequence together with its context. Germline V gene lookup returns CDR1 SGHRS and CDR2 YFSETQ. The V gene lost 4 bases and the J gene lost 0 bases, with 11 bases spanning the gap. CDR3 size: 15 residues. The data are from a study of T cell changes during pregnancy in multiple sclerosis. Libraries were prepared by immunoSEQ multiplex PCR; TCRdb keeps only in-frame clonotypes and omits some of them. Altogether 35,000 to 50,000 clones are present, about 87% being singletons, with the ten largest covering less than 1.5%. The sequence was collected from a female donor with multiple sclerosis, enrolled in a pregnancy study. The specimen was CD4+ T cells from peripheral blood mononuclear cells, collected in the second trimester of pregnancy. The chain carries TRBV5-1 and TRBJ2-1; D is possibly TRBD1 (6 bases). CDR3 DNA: TGCGCCAGCAGCCCGGACAGTTCCTCCTACAATGAGCAGTTCTTC. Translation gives CASSPDSSSYNEQFF.